One TCR beta chain is described in this entry. Negative magnetic isolation gave CD8+ and CD4+ cells; FACS enriched CD8+ TEMRA. A quantity of about 0.45 to 1 ug RNA underwent reverse transcription using random hexamers. TCRdb called the immunoSEQ multiplex PCR reads again in MiXCR, with one record for every CDR3 protein. The data contain about 80,000 distinct CDR3 sequences, 90% to 95% of them singletons. These data originate in a study of CD8 T cells in Susac syndrome. The wider study: Among the sequenced Susac syndrome patients, five or six had active disease while under ten were in remission.

The germline V gene has CDR1 SGHTA and CDR2 FQGNSA. This CDR3 has 14 residues. V was cut by 1 base and J by 5 bases, with 12 bases left in between. The TCR was taken from a human donor with Susac syndrome. Sequenced input: CD8+ T cells from PBMCs. The chain employs TRBV7-2 and TRBJ2-7; D may be TRBD1 (5 bases). CDR3 in DNA: TGTGCCAGCAGCTTAGAACAGGATTTTGACGAGCAGTACTTC. Translating it yields CASSLEQDFDEQYF.